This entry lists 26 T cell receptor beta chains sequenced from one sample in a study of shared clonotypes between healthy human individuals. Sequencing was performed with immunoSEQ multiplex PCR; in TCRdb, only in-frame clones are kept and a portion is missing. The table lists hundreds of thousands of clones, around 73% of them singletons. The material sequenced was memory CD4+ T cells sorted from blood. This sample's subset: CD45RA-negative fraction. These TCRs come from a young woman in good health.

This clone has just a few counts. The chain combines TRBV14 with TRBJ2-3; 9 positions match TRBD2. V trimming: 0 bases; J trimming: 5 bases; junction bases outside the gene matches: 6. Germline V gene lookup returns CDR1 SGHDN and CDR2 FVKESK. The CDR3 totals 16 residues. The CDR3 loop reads CASSQDWLAGRDTQYF. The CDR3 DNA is TGTGCCAGCAGCCAAGATTGGCTAGCGGGACGAGATACGCAGTATTTT.

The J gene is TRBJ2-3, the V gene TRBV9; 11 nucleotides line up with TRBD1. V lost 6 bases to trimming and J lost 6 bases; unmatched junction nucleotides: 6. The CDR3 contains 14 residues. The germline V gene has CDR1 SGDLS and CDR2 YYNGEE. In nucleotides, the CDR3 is TGTGCCAGCACTGGACAGGGGGCGAGTGATACGCAGTATTTT. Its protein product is CASTGQGASDTQYF.

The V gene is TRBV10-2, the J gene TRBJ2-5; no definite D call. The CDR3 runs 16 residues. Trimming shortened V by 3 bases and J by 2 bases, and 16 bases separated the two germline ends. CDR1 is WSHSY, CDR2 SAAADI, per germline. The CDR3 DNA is TGCGCCAGCAGTGAAATTGCTCTCTGGCCACAAGAGACCCAGTACTTC. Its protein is CASSEIALWPQETQYF.

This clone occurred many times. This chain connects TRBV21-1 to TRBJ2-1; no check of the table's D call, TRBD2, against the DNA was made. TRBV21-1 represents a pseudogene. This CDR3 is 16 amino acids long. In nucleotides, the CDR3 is TGTGCCAGCAGCAAATTTTGGGCGGGCCGTCTCAATGAGCAGTTCTTC. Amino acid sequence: CASSKFWAGRLNEQFF.

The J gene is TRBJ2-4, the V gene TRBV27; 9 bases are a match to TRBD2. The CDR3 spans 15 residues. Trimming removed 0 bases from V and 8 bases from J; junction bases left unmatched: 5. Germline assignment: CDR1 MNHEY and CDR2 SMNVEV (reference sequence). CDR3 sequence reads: CASSLSPSGNDIQYF. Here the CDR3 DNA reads TGTGCCAGCAGTTTATCGCCTAGCGGGAATGACATTCAGTACTTC.

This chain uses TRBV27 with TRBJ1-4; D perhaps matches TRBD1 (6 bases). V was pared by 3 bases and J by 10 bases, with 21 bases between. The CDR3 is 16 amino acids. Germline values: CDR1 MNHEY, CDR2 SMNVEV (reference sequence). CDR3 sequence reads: CASSFFQGTPGAKLFF. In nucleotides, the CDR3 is TGTGCCAGCAGTTTTTTCCAGGGGACTCCAGGCGCAAAACTGTTTTTT.

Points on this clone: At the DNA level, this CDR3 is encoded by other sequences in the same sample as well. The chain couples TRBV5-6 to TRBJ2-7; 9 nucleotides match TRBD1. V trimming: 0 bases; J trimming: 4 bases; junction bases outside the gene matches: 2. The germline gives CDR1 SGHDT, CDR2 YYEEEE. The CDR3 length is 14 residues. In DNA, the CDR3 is TGTGCCAGCAGCTTGGTCGGACAGGGGTACGAGCAGTACTTC. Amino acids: CASSLVGQGYEQYF.

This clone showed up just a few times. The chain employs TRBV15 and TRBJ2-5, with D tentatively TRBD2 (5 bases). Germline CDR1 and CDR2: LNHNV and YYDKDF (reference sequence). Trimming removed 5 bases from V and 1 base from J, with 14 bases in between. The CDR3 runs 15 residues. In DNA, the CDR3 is TGTGCCACCAGCTCCTTGACTACCGTCCAAGAGACCCAGTACTTC. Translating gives CATSSLTTVQETQYF.

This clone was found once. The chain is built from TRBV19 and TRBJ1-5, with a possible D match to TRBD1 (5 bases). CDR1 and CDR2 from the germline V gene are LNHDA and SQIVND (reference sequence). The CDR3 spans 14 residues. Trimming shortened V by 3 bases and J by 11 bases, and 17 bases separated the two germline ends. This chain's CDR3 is CASSMVDRPGAQHF. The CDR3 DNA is TGTGCCAGTAGTATGGTCGACAGACCCGGGGCCCAGCATTTT.

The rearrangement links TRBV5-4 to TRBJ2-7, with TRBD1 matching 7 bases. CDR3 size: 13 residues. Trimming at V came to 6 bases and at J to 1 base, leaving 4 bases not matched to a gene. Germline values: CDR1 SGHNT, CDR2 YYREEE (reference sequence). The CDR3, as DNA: TGTGCCAGCAAGGGCAGGGGGTCCTACGAGCAGTACTTC. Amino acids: CASKGRGSYEQYF.

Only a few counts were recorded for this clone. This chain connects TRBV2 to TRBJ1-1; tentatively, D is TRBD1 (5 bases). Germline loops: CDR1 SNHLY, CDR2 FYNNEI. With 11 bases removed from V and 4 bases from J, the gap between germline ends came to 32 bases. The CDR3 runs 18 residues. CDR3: CAAPPGAFTSSDFTEAFF. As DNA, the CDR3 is TGTGCCGCTCCGCCCGGGGCCTTCACATCGAGCGACTTCACTGAAGCTTTCTTT.

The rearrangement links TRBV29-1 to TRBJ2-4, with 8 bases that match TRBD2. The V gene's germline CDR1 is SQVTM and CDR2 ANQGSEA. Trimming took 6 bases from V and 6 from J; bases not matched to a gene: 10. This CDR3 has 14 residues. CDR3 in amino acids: CSVAWSGSGNIQYF. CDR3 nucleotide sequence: TGCAGCGTGGCCTGGAGCGGGAGTGGAAACATTCAGTACTTC.

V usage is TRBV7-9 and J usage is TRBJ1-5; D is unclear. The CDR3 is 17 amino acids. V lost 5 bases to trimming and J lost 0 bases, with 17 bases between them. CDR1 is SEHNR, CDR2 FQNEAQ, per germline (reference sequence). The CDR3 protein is CASSLTAGGDSNQPQHF. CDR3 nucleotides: TGTGCCAGCAGCCTCACCGCGGGCGGGGATAGCAATCAGCCCCAGCATTTT.

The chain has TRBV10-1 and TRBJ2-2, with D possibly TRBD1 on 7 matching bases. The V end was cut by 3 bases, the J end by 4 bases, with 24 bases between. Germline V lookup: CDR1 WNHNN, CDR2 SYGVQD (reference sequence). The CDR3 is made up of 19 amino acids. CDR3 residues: CASSDATGVAERATGELFF. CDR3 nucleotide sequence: TGCGCCAGCAGTGATGCCACAGGGGTAGCGGAGAGGGCCACCGGGGAGCTGTTTTTT.

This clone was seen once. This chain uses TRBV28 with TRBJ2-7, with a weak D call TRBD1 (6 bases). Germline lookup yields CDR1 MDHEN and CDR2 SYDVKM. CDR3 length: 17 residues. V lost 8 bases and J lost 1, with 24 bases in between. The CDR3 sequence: CASVTGRGNYRSYEQYF. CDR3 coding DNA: TGTGCCAGCGTTACCGGTAGGGGGAACTATAGGTCCTACGAGCAGTACTTC.

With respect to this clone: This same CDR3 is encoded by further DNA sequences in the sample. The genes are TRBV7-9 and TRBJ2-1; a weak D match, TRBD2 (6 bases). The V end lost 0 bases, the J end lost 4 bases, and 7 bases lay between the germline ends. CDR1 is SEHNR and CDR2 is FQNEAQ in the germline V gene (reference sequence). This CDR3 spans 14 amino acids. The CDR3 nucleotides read TGTGCCAGCAGCTTAGCCGGGAGATACAATGAGCAGTTCTTC. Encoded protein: CASSLAGRYNEQFF.

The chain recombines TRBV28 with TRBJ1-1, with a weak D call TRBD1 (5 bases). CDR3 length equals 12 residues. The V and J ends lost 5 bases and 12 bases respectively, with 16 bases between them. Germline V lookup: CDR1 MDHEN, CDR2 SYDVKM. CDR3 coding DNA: TGTGCCAGCAGTCGTAACAGGAGGTTCCCTTTCTTT. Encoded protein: CASSRNRRFPFF.

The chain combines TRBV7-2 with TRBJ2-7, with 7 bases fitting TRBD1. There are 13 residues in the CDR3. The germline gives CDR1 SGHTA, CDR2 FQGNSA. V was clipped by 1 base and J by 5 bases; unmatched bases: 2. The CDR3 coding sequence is TGTGCCAGCAGCTTAGACAGGGGAAACGAGCAGTACTTC. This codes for CASSLDRGNEQYF.

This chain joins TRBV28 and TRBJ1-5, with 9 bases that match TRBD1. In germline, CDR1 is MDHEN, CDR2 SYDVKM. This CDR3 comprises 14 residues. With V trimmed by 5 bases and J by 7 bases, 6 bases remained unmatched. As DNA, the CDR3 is TGTGCCAGCAGTACTACAGGGGGCTGGCAGCCCCAGCATTTT. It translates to CASSTTGGWQPQHF.

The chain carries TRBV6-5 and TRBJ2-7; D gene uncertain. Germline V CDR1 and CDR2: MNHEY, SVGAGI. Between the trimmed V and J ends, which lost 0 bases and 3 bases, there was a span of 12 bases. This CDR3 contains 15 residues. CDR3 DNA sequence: TGTGCCAGCAGTTACTCACCATCGGAACGCTACGAGCAGTACTTC. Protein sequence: CASSYSPSERYEQYF.

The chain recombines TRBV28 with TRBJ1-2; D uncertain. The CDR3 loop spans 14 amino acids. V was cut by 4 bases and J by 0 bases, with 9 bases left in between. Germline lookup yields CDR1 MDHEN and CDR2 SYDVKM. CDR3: CASSWALSNYGYTF. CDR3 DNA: TGTGCCAGCAGTTGGGCACTCTCTAACTATGGCTACACCTTC.

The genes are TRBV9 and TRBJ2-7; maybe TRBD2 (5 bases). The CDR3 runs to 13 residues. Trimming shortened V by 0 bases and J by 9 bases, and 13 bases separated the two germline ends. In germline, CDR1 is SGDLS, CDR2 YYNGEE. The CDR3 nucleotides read TGTGCCAGCAGCGTAGACCTGGGGAGCGTGCAGTACTTC. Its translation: CASSVDLGSVQYF. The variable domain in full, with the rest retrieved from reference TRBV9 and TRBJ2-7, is DSGVTQTPKHLITATGQRVTLRCSPRSGDLSVYWYQQSLDQGLQFLIQYYNGEERAKGNILERFSAQQFPDLHSELNLSSLELGDSALYFCASSVDLGSVQYFGPGTRLTVT.

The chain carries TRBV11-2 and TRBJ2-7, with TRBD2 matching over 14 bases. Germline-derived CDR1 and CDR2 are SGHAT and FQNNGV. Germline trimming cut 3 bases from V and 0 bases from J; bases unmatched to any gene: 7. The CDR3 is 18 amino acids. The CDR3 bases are TGTGCCAGCAGCTTGACTAGCGGGAGGGCCCTAAGCTCCTACGAGCAGTACTTC. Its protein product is CASSLTSGRALSSYEQYF.

The CDR3 sequence: CASSEIGASSYEQYF. CDR3 nucleotides: TGCGCCAGCAGTGAAATCGGGGCGAGCTCCTACGAGCAGTACTTC. This sequence joins TRBV10-2 and TRBJ2-7, with D possibly called TRBD1 or TRBD2 (5 bases each). Germline values: CDR1 WSHSY, CDR2 SAAADI. The CDR3 spans 15 residues. Between the trimmed V and J ends, which lost 3 bases and 0 bases, there was a span of 12 bases.

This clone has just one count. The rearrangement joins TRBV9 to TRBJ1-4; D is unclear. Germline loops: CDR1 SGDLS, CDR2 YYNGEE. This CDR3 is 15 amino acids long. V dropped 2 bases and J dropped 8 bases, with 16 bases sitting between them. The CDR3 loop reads CASSVPPGWWEKLFF. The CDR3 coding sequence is TGTGCCAGCAGCGTGCCTCCGGGCTGGTGGGAAAAACTGTTTTTT.

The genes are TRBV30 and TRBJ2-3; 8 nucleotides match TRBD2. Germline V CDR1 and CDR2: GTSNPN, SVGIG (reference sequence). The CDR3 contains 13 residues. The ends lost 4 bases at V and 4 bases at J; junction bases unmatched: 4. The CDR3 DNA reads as TGTGCCTGGAAGAGCGGGGGCGCAGATACGCAGTATTTT. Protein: CAWKSGGADTQYF.